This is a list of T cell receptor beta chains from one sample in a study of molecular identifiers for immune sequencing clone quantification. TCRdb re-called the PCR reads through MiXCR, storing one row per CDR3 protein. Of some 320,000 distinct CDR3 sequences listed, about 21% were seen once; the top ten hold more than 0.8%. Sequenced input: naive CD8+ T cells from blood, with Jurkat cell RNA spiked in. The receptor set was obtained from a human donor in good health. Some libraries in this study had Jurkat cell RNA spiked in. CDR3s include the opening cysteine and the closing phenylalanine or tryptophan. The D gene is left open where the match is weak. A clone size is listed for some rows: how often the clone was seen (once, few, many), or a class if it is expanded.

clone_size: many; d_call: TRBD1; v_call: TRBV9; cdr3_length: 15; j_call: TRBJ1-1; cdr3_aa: CASSATNDRGPEAFF; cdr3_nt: TGTGCCAGCAGCGCGACGAACGACAGGGGGCCTGAAGCTTTCTTT
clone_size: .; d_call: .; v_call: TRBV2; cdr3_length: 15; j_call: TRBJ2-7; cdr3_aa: CASSDSSLTPDEQYF; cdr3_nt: TGTGCCAGCAGTGATAGCTCCCTGACTCCCGACGAGCAGTACTTC
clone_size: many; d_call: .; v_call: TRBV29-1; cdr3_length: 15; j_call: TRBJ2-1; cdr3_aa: CSVDLSSQYGNEQFF; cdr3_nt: TGCAGCGTTGATCTTAGTAGCCAGTACGGGAATGAGCAGTTCTTC
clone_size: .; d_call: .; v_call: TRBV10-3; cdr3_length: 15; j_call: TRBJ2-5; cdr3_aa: CAISESIGSGKTQYF; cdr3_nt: TGTGCCATCAGTGAGTCGATTGGGTCGGGAAAGACCCAGTACTTC
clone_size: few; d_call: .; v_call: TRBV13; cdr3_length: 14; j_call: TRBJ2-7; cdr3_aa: CASSLGLQTPEQYF; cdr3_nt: TGTGCCAGCAGCTTAGGCCTTCAGACTCCAGAGCAGTACTTC
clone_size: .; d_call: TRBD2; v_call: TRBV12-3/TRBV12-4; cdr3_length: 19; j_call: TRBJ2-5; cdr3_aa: CVSRKTSGGARWGQETQYF; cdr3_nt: TGTGTCAGCAGAAAGACTAGCGGGGGGGCCCGGTGGGGCCAAGAGACCCAGTACTTC
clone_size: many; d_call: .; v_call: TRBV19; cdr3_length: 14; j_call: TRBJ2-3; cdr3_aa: CASSTDEGLDTQYF; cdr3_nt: TGTGCCAGTAGTACAGACGAAGGGCTAGATACGCAGTATTTT
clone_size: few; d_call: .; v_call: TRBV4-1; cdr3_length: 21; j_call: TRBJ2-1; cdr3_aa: CASSQDRVVGLLGSSYNEQFF; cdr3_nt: TGCGCCAGCAGCCAAGATCGTGTCGTAGGCCTTTTAGGAAGCTCCTACAATGAGCAGTTCTTC
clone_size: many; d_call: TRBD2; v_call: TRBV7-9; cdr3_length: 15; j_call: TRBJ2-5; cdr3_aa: CASSSGLEAGETQYF; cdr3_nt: TGTGCCAGCAGCTCGGGACTAGAGGCGGGAGAGACCCAGTACTTC
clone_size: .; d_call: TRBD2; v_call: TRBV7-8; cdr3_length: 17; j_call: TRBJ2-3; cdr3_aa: CASNMSLVGGGTDTQYF; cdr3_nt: TGTGCCAGCAACATGAGCCTAGTCGGCGGGGGGACAGATACGCAGTATTTT
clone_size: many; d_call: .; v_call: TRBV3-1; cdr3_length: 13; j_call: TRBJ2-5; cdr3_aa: CASSPSETATQYF; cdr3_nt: TGTGCCAGCAGCCCTTCCGAGACAGCGACCCAGTACTTC
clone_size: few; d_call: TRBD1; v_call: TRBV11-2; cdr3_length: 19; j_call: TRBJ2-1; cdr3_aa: CASSLYRDSEKGPYNEQFF; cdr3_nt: TGTGCCAGCAGCTTATACCGGGACAGTGAAAAGGGGCCTTACAATGAGCAGTTCTTC
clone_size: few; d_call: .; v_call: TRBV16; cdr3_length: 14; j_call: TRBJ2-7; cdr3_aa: CASSSGRRAYEQYF; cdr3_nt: TGTGCCAGCAGCTCCGGGCGCAGGGCCTACGAGCAGTACTTC
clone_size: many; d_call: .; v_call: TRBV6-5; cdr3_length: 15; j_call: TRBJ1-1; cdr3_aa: CASSYSSGRDAEAFF; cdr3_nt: TGTGCCAGCAGTTACTCGTCGGGGCGAGACGCTGAAGCTTTCTTT
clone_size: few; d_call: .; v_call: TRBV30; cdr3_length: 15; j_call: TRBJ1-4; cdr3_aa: CAWSTSPGRVEKLFF; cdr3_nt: TGTGCCTGGAGCACCTCGCCGGGGAGAGTCGAAAAACTGTTTTTT
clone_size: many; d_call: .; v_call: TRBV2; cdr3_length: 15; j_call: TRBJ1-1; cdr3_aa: CAILRLDTPNTEAFF; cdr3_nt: TGTGCCATCTTAAGGTTGGACACCCCGAACACTGAAGCTTTCTTT
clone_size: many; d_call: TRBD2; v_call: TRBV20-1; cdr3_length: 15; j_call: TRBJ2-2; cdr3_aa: CSARGLAENTGELFF; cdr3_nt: TGCAGTGCTAGAGGTCTAGCGGAGAACACCGGGGAGCTGTTTTTT
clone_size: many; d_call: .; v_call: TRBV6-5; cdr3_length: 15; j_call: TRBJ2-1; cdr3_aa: CASSYGRSEEGEQFF; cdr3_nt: TGTGCCAGCAGTTACGGGAGGTCGGAGGAGGGTGAGCAGTTCTTC
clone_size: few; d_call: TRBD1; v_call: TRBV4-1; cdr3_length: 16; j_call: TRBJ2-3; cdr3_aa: CASSLKGDRSTDTQYF; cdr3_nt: TGCGCCAGCAGCCTAAAGGGGGACAGATCCACAGATACGCAGTATTTT
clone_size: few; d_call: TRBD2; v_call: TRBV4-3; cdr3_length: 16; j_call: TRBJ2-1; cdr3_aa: CASSQALAGVGNEQFF; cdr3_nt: TGCGCCAGCAGCCAAGCGCTAGCGGGAGTGGGTAATGAGCAGTTCTTC